Below are 24 T cell receptor beta chains sequenced from a single sample in a study of OX40 agonist ivuxolimab in advanced cancers. Libraries came from the immunoSEQ multiplex PCR assay. The clones in this table, taken by TCRdb from immuneACCESS, are in-frame only. Not every clone is retained; where verified, under half of the shortfall comes from an unresolved V gene, and the cause of the rest is unknown. The sample yields approximately 40,000 clones; around 77% were counted once. The top ten constitute 20% to 25% of the sample. The sequencing used CD4+ or CD8+ T cells sorted from blood, collected in a trial of the OX40 agonist ivuxolimab. Source of these receptors: an adult with an advanced solid tumor such as melanoma, head and neck, liver or kidney cancer.

The V gene is TRBV5-8, the J gene TRBJ1-2, with D uncertain. Between the trimmed V and J ends, which lost 0 bases and 3 bases, there was a span of 9 bases. The CDR3 runs 14 residues. CDR1 and CDR2 from the germline V gene are SGHTS and YDEGEE. Here the CDR3 reads CASSLAAGYYGYTF. The CDR3, as DNA: TGTGCCAGCAGCTTGGCGGCGGGTTACTATGGCTACACCTTC.

J is TRBJ1-1 and V is TRBV16; TRBD1 might be the D (6 bases). Per the germline V gene, CDR1 is KGHSY and CDR2 is FQNENV. Trimming took off 4 bases at V and 1 base at J, with 10 bases between the two ends. This CDR3 is 14 amino acids long. The CDR3 DNA follows: TGTGCCAGCAGCCCCGGACAGAGGAACACTGAAGCTTTCTTT. Amino acid sequence: CASSPGQRNTEAFF. Combining the CDR3 with reference TRBV16 and TRBJ1-1 gives the whole variable domain GEEVAQTPKHLVRGEGQKAKLYCAPIKGHSYVFWYQQVLKNEFKFLISFQNENVFDETGMPKERFSAKCLPNSPCSLEIQATKLEDSAVYFCASSPGQRNTEAFFGQGTRLTVV.

The CDR3 DNA reads as TGTGCCAGCAGTTCCACAGGGGAATGGACTAATTCACCCCTCCACTTT. It yields the protein CASSSTGEWTNSPLHF. The V gene is TRBV28, the J gene TRBJ1-6; TRBD1 agrees at 7 bases. The CDR3 runs to 16 residues. Germline V gene lookup returns CDR1 MDHEN and CDR2 SYDVKM. J gave up 6 bases and V 4 bases, and 9 bases lay outside the gene matches.

The chain carries TRBV7-6 and TRBJ2-1; no clear D. Trimming removed 3 bases from V and 0 bases from J, with 12 bases in between. The CDR3 loop spans 16 amino acids. Germline-derived CDR1 and CDR2 are SGHVS and FNYEAQ. CDR3 in DNA: TGTGCCAGCAGCTTTAGTCAGGCGAACTCCTACAATGAGCAGTTCTTC. Translating gives CASSFSQANSYNEQFF.

This chain links TRBV5-6 with TRBJ2-1, with 10 bases lining up with TRBD2. Per germline, CDR1 SGHDT and CDR2 YYEEEE. Trimming cost V 3 bases and J 8 bases; bases outside gene matches: 5. The CDR3 loop spans 14 amino acids. In DNA form, the CDR3 reads TGTGCCAGCAGCTCCCTAGCGGGAGAGGATGAGCAGTTCTTC. It translates to CASSSLAGEDEQFF.

The rearrangement uses TRBV7-9 and TRBJ1-6; tentatively, D is TRBD1 (6 bases). Germline V gene data show CDR1 as SEHNR and CDR2 as FQNEAQ (reference sequence). This CDR3 is built from 15 residues. V was trimmed by 4 bases and J by 5 bases, leaving 12 bases between them. The CDR3 nucleotides read TGTGCCAGCAGCTCAGGGGCGATTCATAATTCACCCCTCCACTTT. Its translation is CASSSGAIHNSPLHF.

The chain joins TRBV7-9 to TRBJ2-1; TRBD1 agrees at 7 bases. CDR1 SEHNR and CDR2 FQNEAQ come from the germline V gene (reference sequence). Trimming removed 1 base from V and 5 bases from J; junction bases left unmatched: 11. The CDR3 is made up of 17 amino acids. CDR3 region: CASSLEGAPRPDNEQFF. In DNA form, the CDR3 reads TGTGCCAGCAGCTTAGAGGGGGCTCCCCGGCCCGACAATGAGCAGTTCTTC.

The chain has TRBV2 and TRBJ1-1; 9 bases align to TRBD1. The CDR3 is 14 amino acids. Losses at the gene ends were 5 bases for V and 1 base for J; bases not matched to a gene: 2. CDR1 SNHLY and CDR2 FYNNEI come from the germline V gene. CDR3 in amino acids: CASSHRGRNTEAFF. DNA for the CDR3: TGTGCCAGCAGTCACAGGGGGCGGAACACTGAAGCTTTCTTT. Supplemented by reference TRBV2 and TRBJ1-1, the full variable domain reads EPEVTQTPSHQVTQMGQEVILRCVPISNHLYFYWYRQILGQKVEFLVSFYNNEISEKSEIFDDQFSVERPDGSNFTLKIRSTKLEDSAMYFCASSHRGRNTEAFFGQGTRLTVV.

This chain links TRBV10-2 with TRBJ2-1; 7 bases agree with TRBD1. After removal of 3 bases from V and 4 bases from J, the junction contained 6 bases not matched to a gene. The CDR3 covers 15 residues. Germline CDR1 and CDR2: WSHSY and SAAADI. CDR3 in DNA: TGCGCCAGCAGTGATCTGGGACAGACATACAATGAGCAGTTCTTC. This encodes CASSDLGQTYNEQFF.

The chain uses TRBV13 and TRBJ2-7; 7 nucleotides align to TRBD2. The CDR3 is 13 amino acids. The V gene's germline CDR1 is PRHDT and CDR2 FYEKMQ (reference sequence). V shed 2 bases, J shed 5 bases, and the junction held 3 bases outside the gene matches. CDR3 sequence (DNA): TGTGCCAGCAGCTTAAGCGGGGTAAACGAGCAGTACTTC. It specifies CASSLSGVNEQYF.

This chain joins TRBV6-5 and TRBJ1-1, with D perhaps TRBD1 (5 bases). This CDR3 is built from 12 residues. V was clipped by 7 bases and J by 4 bases, with 10 bases between them. Germline V CDR1 and CDR2: MNHEY, SVGAGI. The CDR3 reads CASTGAGTEAFF. The CDR3 DNA follows: TGTGCCAGCACCGGGGCGGGCACTGAAGCTTTCTTT.

The genes are TRBV15 and TRBJ2-1, with 12 bases fitting TRBD2. This CDR3 is built from 16 residues. With V trimmed by 0 bases and J by 5 bases, 2 bases remained unmatched. Germline values: CDR1 LNHNV, CDR2 YYDKDF (reference sequence). The CDR3 region has the DNA TGTGCCACCAGCAGAGAGAGACTAGCGGGAGACAATGAGCAGTTCTTC. Amino acid sequence: CATSRERLAGDNEQFF.

This clone was counted a few times. The chain carries TRBV28 and TRBJ2-5, with 10 bases aligning to TRBD1. Germline loops: CDR1 MDHEN, CDR2 SYDVKM. This CDR3 has 16 amino acids. Trimming at V came to 5 bases and at J to 1 base, leaving 7 bases not matched to a gene. CDR3 protein: CASSQPGQGLQETQYF. In nucleotides, the CDR3 is TGTGCCAGCAGTCAGCCGGGACAGGGGCTCCAAGAGACCCAGTACTTC. Based on the CDR3 plus reference TRBV28 and TRBJ2-5, the full variable domain is DVKVTQSSRYLVKRTGEKVFLECVQDMDHENMFWYRQDPGLGLRLIYFSYDVKMKEKGDIPEGYSVSREKKERFSLILESASTNQTSMYLCASSQPGQGLQETQYFGPGTRLLVL.

V is TRBV9 and J is TRBJ1-3, with D possibly matching TRBD1 (5 bases). CDR3 length: 15 amino acids. The V and J ends lost 4 bases and 1 base respectively, with 12 bases between them. CDR1 SGDLS and CDR2 YYNGEE come from the germline V gene. CDR3 in DNA: TGTGCCAGCAGCACTAATGGGGCATCTGGAAACACCATATATTTT. Translated, it gives CASSTNGASGNTIYF.

This clone came up once. The rearrangement uses TRBV11-2 and TRBJ2-1; D gene ambiguous. The V end was cut by 3 bases, the J end by 0 bases, with 9 bases between. The CDR3 extends over 15 amino acids. Germline CDR1 is SGHAT and CDR2 is FQNNGV. The chain's CDR3 is CASSFPRYSYNEQFF. The CDR3 bases are TGTGCCAGCAGCTTTCCTAGATACTCCTACAATGAGCAGTTCTTC.

V usage is TRBV2 and J usage is TRBJ2-3; D perhaps matches TRBD2 (5 bases). V was pared by 6 bases and J by 1 base, with 8 bases between. CDR3 length: 13 residues. Germline V lookup: CDR1 SNHLY, CDR2 FYNNEI. Written as DNA, the CDR3 is TGTGCCAGCAGCTGGACTCGCACAGATACGCAGTATTTT. Protein product: CASSWTRTDTQYF.

The chain joins TRBV4-2 to TRBJ2-1; D remains unclear. V lost 1 base to trimming and J lost 5 bases, with 12 bases between them. This CDR3 comprises 15 residues. Germline-derived CDR1 and CDR2 are LGHNA and YNFKEQ. CDR3 protein: CASSQAGSRNNEQFF. DNA of the CDR3: TGTGCCAGCAGCCAAGCAGGTTCGAGGAACAATGAGCAGTTCTTC.

In this sample, this clone turned up once. V and J are TRBV6-5 and TRBJ1-2, with 8 bases identical to TRBD1. Looked up from germline, CDR1 is MNHEY and CDR2 is SVGAGI. This CDR3 region has 15 residues. V trimming: 0 bases; J trimming: 4 bases; junction bases outside the gene matches: 4. CDR3 in amino acids: CASSYSGQASYGYTF. Here the CDR3 DNA reads TGTGCCAGCAGTTACTCGGGACAGGCTAGCTATGGCTACACCTTC.

The chain has TRBV14 and TRBJ1-3; D gene ambiguous. The CDR3 extends over 16 amino acids. Deletions cut 4 bases from V and 0 bases from J, with 13 bases between. Germline CDR1 and CDR2: SGHDN and FVKESK. The CDR3 reads CASSLGRIPSGNTIYF. The CDR3 bases are TGTGCCAGCAGCCTTGGCAGGATCCCCTCTGGAAACACCATATATTTT. Variable domain in full (rest from reference TRBV14 and TRBJ1-3): EAGVTQFPSHSVIEKGQTVTLRCDPISGHDNLYWYRRVMGKEIKFLLHFVKESKQDESGMPNNRFLAERTGGTYSTLKVQPAELEDSGVYFCASSLGRIPSGNTIYFGEGSWLTVV.

This chain links TRBV28 with TRBJ2-3, with D hard to call. The length of the CDR3 is 14 residues. Looked up from germline, CDR1 is MDHEN and CDR2 is SYDVKM. V was trimmed by 7 bases and J by 2 bases, leaving 13 bases between them. DNA of the CDR3: TGTGCCAGCATCCCTCTAGGTTCCACAGATACGCAGTATTTT. Encoded protein: CASIPLGSTDTQYF.

This clone was recorded only once. The rearrangement uses TRBV6-1 and TRBJ1-2; no clear D. V lost 4 bases and J lost 8, with 11 bases in between. This CDR3 contains 12 residues. Germline-derived CDR1 and CDR2 are MNHNS and SASEGT. CDR3 in amino acids: CASSASWFGYTF. The CDR3 coding sequence is TGTGCCAGCAGTGCTTCTTGGTTCGGCTACACCTTC.

V and J are TRBV7-6 and TRBJ2-2; 13 bases fit TRBD2. The CDR3 spans 18 residues. In germline, CDR1 is SGHVS, CDR2 FNYEAQ. Trimming at V came to 5 bases and at J to 0 bases, leaving 6 bases not matched to a gene. For the CDR3, the DNA is TGTGCCAGCAGCCATTCCGGGACTAGCGGGACGAACACCGGGGAGCTGTTTTTT. Its translation: CASSHSGTSGTNTGELFF.

The chain joins TRBV5-1 to TRBJ2-4; 12 positions agree with TRBD2. V shed 4 bases and J 8 bases; nucleotides not matched to a gene: 7. Looked up from germline, CDR1 is SGHRS and CDR2 is YFSETQ. This CDR3 has 15 amino acids. As DNA, the CDR3 is TGCGCCAGCAGCACAGGACTAGCGGGAAGGGACATTCAGTACTTC. Translated, it gives CASSTGLAGRDIQYF.

This clone appeared a single time. The V call is TRBV9, the J call TRBJ2-7; 11 bases fit TRBD2. V lost 5 bases to trimming and J lost 0 bases; unmatched junction nucleotides: 7. Germline V gene sequence: CDR1 SGDLS, CDR2 YYNGEE. The CDR3 has 16 amino acids. Written as DNA, the CDR3 is TGTGCCAGCAGTTCCGGGACTAGCGGCATCTCCTACGAGCAGTACTTC. Translated: CASSSGTSGISYEQYF.